This T cell receptor beta chain was sequenced during a study of blood T cell repertoires in COVID-19. Study at large: Material from acute and convalescent COVID-19 was sourced from the United States, Italy and Spain. Sources were T cells, B-cell-depleted T cells, or PBMCs; the material itself was cDNA or gDNA.

Original data processing: Reference gene primers were amplified, and this amplification served to estimate nucleated cell counts. Assay used: immunoSEQ multiplex PCR; TCRdb lists only in-frame clones, some missing. D and trimming were read from the DNA, whereas the V and J calls and clone size are those reported in that table. This sample carries roughly 140,000 clones, 80% of them seen once, and the ten largest clones take roughly 5.3%. CDR3 length: 18 amino acids. The V and J ends lost 0 bases and 0 bases respectively, with 15 bases between them. The germline CDR1 and CDR2 sequences are LNHDA and SQIVND (reference sequence).

The rearrangement links TRBV19 to TRBJ1-3, with D unclear. The receptor comes from a woman between 45 and 65 years old with acute or convalescent COVID-19. Sequencing used peripheral blood. CDR3 sequence: CASSIDNDPTHSGNTIYF. CDR3 nucleotide sequence: TGTGCCAGTAGTATAGATAACGATCCGACACACTCTGGAAACACCATATATTTT.